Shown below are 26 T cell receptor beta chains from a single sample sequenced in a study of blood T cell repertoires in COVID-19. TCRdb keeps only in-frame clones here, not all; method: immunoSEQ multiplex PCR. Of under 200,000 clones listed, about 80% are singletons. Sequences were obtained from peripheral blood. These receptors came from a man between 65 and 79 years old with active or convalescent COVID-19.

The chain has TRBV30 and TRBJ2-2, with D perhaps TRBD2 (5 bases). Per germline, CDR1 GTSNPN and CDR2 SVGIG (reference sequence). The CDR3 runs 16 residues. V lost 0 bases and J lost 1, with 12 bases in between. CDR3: CAWSVGELMNTGELFF. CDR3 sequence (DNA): TGTGCCTGGAGTGTGGGAGAGTTGATGAACACCGGGGAGCTGTTTTTT. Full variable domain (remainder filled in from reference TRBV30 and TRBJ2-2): SQTIHQWPATLVQPVGSPLSLECTVEGTSNPNLYWYRQAAGRGLQLLFYSVGIGQISSEVPQNLSASRPQDRQFILSSKKLLLSDSGFYLCAWSVGELMNTGELFFGEGSRLTVL.

The CDR3 here is CASSEGFRGGGTDTQYF. In DNA form, the CDR3 reads TGTGCCAGCAGTGAAGGGTTCAGGGGTGGTGGCACAGATACGCAGTATTTT. The chain has TRBV2 and TRBJ2-3, with a tentative D call TRBD1 (6 bases). The CDR3 runs 17 residues. V lost 1 base to trimming and J lost 1 base, with 15 bases between them. Germline V gene lookup returns CDR1 SNHLY and CDR2 FYNNEI.

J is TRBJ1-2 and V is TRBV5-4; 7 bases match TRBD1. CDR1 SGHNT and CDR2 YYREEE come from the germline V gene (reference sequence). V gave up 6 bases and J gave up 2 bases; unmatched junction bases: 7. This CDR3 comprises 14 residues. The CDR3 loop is CASTLGTENYGYTF. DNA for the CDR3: TGTGCCAGCACCTTAGGGACAGAGAACTATGGCTACACCTTC.

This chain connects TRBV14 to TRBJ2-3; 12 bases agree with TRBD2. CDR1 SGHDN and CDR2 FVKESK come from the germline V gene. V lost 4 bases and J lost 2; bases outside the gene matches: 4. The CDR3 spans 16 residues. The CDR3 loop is CASSLGTSGLTDTQYF. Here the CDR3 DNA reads TGTGCCAGCAGCCTCGGGACTAGCGGGCTCACAGATACGCAGTATTTT.

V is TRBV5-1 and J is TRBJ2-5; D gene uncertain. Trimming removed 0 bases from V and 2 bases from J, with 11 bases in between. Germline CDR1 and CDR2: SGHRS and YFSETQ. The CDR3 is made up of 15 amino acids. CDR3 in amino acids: CASSLVFLPQETQYF. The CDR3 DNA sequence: TGCGCCAGCAGCTTGGTTTTTCTTCCTCAAGAGACCCAGTACTTC.

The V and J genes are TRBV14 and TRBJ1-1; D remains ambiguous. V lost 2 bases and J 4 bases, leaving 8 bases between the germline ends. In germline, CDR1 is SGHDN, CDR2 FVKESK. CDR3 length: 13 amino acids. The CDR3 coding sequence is TGTGCCAGCAGCCAATACCGGGGCACTGAAGCTTTCTTT. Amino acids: CASSQYRGTEAFF.

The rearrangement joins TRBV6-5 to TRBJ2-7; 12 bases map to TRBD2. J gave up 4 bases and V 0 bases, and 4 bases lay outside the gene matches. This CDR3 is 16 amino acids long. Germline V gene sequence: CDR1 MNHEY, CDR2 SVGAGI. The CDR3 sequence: CASSYSLAGGGYEQYF. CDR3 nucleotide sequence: TGTGCCAGCAGTTACTCTCTAGCGGGAGGGGGATACGAGCAGTACTTC.

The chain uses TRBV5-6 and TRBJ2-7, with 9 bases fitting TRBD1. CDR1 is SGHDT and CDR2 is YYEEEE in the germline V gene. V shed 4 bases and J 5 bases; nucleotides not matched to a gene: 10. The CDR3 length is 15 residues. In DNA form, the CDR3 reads TGTGCCAGCAGCGACTCCGGGACAGGGTCCCACGAGCAGTACTTC. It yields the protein CASSDSGTGSHEQYF.

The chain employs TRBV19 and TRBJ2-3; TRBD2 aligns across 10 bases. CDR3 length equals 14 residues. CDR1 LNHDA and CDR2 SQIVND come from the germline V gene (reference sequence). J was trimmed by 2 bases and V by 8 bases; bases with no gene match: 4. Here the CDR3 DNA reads TGTGCCAGTTCAGCGGGAGGGTTCACAGATACGCAGTATTTT. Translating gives CASSAGGFTDTQYF.

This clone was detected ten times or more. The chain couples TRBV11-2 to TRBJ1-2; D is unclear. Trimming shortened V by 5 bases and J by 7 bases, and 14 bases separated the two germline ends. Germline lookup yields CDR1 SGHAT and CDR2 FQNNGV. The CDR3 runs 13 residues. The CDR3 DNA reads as TGTGCCAGCAGCCCATCACAAGAATCTGGCTACACCTTC. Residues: CASSPSQESGYTF.

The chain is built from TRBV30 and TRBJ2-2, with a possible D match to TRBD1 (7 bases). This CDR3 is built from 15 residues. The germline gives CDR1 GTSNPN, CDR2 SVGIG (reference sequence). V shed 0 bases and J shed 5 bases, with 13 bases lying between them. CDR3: CAWSVGQGGTGELFF. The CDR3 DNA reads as TGTGCCTGGAGTGTAGGGCAGGGGGGAACCGGGGAGCTGTTTTTT. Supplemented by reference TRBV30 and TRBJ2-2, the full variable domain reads SQTIHQWPATLVQPVGSPLSLECTVEGTSNPNLYWYRQAAGRGLQLLFYSVGIGQISSEVPQNLSASRPQDRQFILSSKKLLLSDSGFYLCAWSVGQGGTGELFFGEGSRLTVL.

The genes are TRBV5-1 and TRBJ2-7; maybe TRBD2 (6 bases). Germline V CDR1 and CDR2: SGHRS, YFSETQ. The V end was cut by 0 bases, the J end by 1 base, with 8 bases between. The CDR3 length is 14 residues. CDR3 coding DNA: TGCGCCAGCAGCTTGGTTAGCGGATCCTACGAGCAGTACTTC. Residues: CASSLVSGSYEQYF.

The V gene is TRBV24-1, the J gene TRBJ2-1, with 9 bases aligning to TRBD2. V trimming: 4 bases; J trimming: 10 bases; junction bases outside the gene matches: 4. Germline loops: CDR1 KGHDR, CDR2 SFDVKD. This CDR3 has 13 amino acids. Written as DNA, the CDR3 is TGTGCCACCAGTGACCCGCTAGCGGGGGAGCAGTTCTTC. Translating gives CATSDPLAGEQFF.

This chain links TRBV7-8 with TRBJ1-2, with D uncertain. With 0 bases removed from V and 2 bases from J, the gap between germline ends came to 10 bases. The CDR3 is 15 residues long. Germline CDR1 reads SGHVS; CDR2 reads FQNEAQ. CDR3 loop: CASSLAPDGNYGYTF. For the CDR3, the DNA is TGTGCCAGCAGCTTAGCGCCCGACGGGAACTATGGCTACACCTTC.

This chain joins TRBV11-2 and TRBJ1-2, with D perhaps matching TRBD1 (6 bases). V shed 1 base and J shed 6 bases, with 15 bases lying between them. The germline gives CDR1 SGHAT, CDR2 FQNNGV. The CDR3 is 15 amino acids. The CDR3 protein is CASSLGLWGHDGYTF. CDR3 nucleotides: TGTGCCAGCAGCTTAGGTTTATGGGGACATGATGGCTACACCTTC.

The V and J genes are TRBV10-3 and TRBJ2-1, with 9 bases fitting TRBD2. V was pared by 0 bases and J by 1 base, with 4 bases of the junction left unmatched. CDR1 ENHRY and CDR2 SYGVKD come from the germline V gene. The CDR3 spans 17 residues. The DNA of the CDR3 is TGTGCCATCAGTGAGTCGGCTAGCGGGGTGTCCTACAATGAGCAGTTCTTC. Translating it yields CAISESASGVSYNEQFF.

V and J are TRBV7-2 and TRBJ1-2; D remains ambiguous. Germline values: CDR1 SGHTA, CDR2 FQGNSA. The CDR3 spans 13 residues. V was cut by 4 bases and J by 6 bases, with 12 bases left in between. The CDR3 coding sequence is TGTGCCAGCAGCTCCTACGGAGGGAATGGCTACACCTTC. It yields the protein CASSSYGGNGYTF.

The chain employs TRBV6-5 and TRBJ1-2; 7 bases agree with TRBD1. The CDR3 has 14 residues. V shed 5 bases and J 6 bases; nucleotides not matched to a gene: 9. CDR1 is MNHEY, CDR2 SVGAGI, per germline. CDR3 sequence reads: CASSLLGTVNGYTF. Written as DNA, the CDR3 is TGTGCCAGCAGTCTCCTTGGGACAGTTAATGGCTACACCTTC.

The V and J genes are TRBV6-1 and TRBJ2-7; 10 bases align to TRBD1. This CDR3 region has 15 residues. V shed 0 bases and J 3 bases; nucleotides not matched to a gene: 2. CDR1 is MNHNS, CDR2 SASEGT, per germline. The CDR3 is CASSEARTGGYEQYF. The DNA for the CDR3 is TGTGCCAGCAGTGAAGCGAGGACAGGGGGCTACGAGCAGTACTTC.

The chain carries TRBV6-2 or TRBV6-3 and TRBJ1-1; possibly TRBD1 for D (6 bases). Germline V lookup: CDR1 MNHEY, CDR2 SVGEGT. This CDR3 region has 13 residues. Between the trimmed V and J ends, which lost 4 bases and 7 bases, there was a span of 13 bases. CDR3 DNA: TGTGCCAGCAGTTTCTTCGGGACACATGAAGCTTTCTTT. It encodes CASSFFGTHEAFF.

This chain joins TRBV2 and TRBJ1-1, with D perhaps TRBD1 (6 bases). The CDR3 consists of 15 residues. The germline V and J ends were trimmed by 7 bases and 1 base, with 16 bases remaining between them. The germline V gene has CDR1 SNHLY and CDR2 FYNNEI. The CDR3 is CASTKIPQGNTEAFF. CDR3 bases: TGTGCCAGCACCAAAATTCCACAGGGGAACACTGAAGCTTTCTTT.

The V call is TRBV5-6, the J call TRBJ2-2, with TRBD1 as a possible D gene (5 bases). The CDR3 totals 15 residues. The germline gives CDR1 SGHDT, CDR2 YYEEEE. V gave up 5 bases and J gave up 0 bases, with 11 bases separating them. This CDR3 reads CASSRTPANTGELFF. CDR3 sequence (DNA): TGTGCCAGCAGTAGGACACCCGCGAACACCGGGGAGCTGTTTTTT.

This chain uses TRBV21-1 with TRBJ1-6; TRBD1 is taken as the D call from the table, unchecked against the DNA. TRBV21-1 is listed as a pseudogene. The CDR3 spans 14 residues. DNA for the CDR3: TGTGCCATCTCACAGAGCTCCTATAATTCACCCCTCCACTTT. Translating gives CAISQSSYNSPLHF.

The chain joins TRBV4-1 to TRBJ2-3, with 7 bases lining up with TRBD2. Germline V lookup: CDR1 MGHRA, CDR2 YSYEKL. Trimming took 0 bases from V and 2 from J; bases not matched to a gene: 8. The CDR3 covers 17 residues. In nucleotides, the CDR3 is TGCGCCAGCAGCCAAGATCCGGCGGGAGCCCCCACAGATACGCAGTATTTT. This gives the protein CASSQDPAGAPTDTQYF.

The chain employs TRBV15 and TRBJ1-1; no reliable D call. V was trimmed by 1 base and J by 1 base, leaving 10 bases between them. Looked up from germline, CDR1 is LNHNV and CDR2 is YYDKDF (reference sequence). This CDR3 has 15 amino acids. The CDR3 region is CATSRGGNSNTEAFF. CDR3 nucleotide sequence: TGTGCCACCAGCAGAGGCGGCAACTCGAACACTGAAGCTTTCTTT.

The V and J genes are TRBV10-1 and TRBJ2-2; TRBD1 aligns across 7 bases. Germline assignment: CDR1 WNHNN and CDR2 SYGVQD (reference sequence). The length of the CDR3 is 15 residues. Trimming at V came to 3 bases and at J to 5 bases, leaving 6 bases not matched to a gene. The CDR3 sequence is CASSETGASTGELFF. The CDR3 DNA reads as TGCGCCAGCAGTGAAACAGGGGCATCGACCGGGGAGCTGTTTTTT.